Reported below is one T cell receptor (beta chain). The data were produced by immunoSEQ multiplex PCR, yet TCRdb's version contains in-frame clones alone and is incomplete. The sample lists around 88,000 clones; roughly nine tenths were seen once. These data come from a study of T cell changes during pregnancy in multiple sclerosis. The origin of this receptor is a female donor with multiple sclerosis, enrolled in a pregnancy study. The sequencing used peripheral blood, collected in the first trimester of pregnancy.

The CDR3 spells CASSSGGRDEQFF. CDR3 in DNA: TGTGCCAGCAGCTCCGGAGGGCGGGATGAGCAGTTCTTC. The chain employs TRBV7-3 and TRBJ2-1; perhaps TRBD2 as D (6 bases). Per germline, CDR1 SGHTA and CDR2 FQGTGA. CDR3 length equals 13 residues. V gave up 4 bases and J gave up 8 bases, with 12 bases separating them.